This TCR beta chain came from a study of control samples from healthy donors and cancer patients (dated by TCRdb to 2018 to 2020). Library generation was performed with the immunoSEQ multiplex PCR assay. Entries here come from immuneACCESS through TCRdb and include only in-frame sequences with V and J called. Some clones fail to appear in such tables; in the studies checked, an unresolved V gene covers under half of the shortfall, and the cause of the remainder is unknown. The sample table lists tens of thousands of clones, approximately 93% of them with a count of one. About 1.5% of the sample belongs to the ten largest clones. The count of this clone is one. Its cognate antigen has yet to be identified. Per-base quality was not reported, and no clone a single base away is much larger than it. The sequenced sample was blood. This TCR was sampled from a woman in her 30s in good health.

The CDR3 protein: CASSLEWGPYEQYF. The DNA is as follows: TGTGCCAGCAGCTTAGAGTGGGGACCCTACGAGCAGTACTTC. The chain employs TRBV7-8 and TRBJ2-7; the D segment might be TRBD1 or TRBD2, since each matches 5 bases. At the junction V is shortened by 1 base and J by 2 bases, with 9 bases in between. CDR3 length: 14 amino acids, cysteine to phenylalanine. The DNA shown is the 42-base CDR3, in frame from base 1. For CDR1 and CDR2, the germline V gene lists SGHVS and FQNEAQ.